This TCR beta chain derives from a study of T cell responses to AZD1222 COVID-19 vaccine. V dropped 7 bases and J dropped 5; count of bases not matched to a gene: 7. Germline loops: CDR1 ENHRY, CDR2 SYGVKD. There are 13 residues in the CDR3. Method: immunoSEQ multiplex PCR; TCRdb's copy keeps in-frame clones and lacks some. The data hold tens of thousands of clones, with 70% to 80% observed a single time. Investigators merged groups given second doses at roughly 4 or roughly 12 weeks. Findings and limits, study-wide: Repertoire sampling occurred only after the peak T cell response. Reports indicate that nearly half of spike-specific TCRs are directed at unmutated variant regions. Clonal diversity may have been underestimated, and the donors were mostly white British, with more females than males.

As concerns this clone: Its antigen is currently unknown.

The chain combines TRBV10-3 with TRBJ1-1, with TRBD1 matching over 7 bases. Sequenced material: peripheral blood, taken 28 days after the second AZD1222 dose. The sequence came from an adult who received the AZD1222 COVID-19 vaccine. CDR3 bases: TGTGCCATCACCGACAGGGCTAAGACTGAAGCTTTCTTT. The encoded protein is CAITDRAKTEAFF.